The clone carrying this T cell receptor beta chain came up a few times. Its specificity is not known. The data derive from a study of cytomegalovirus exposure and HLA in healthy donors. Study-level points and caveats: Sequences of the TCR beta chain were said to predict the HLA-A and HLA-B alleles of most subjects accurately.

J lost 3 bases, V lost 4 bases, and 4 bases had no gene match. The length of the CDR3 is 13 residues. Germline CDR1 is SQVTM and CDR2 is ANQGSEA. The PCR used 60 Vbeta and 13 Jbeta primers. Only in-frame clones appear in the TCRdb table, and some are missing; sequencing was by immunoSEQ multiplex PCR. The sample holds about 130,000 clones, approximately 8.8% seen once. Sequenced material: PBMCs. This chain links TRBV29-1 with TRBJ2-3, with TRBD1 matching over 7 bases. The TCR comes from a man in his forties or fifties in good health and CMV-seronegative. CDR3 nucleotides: TGCAGCGTTGGACAGGGCCCAACAGATACGCAGTATTTT. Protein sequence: CSVGQGPTDTQYF.